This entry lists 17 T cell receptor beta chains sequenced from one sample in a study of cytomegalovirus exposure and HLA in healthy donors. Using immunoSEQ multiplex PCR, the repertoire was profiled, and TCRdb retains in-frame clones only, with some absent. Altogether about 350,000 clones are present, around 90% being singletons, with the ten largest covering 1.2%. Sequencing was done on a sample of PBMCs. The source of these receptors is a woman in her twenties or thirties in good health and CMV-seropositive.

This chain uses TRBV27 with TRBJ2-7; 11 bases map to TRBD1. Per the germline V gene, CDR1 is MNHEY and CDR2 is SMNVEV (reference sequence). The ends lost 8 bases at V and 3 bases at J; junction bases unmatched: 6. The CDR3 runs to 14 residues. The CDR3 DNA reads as TGTGCCAGCTCGGAAGGGACAGGGGGCTACGAGCAGTACTTC. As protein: CASSEGTGGYEQYF.

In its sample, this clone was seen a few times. The CDR3 bases are TGTGCCAGTATTCCGGGACAGCGAAACTATGGCTACACCTTC. The encoded protein is CASIPGQRNYGYTF. The rearrangement links TRBV19 to TRBJ1-2; 7 bases match TRBD1. Germline CDR1 is LNHDA and CDR2 is SQIVND (reference sequence). The CDR3 contains 14 residues. V lost 7 bases, J lost 2 bases, and 7 bases stayed unmatched.

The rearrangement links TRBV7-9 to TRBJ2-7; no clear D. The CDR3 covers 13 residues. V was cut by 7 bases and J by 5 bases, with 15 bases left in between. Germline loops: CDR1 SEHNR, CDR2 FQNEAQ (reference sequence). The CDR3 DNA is TGTGCCAGCACCCTTGCGAACGAGGACGAGCAGTACTTC. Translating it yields CASTLANEDEQYF.

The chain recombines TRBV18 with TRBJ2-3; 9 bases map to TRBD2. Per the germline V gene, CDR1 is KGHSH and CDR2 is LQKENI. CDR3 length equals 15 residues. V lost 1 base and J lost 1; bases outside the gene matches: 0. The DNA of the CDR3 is TGTGCCAGCTCACCACTAGCGGGAGGCACAGATACGCAGTATTTT. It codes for CASSPLAGGTDTQYF.

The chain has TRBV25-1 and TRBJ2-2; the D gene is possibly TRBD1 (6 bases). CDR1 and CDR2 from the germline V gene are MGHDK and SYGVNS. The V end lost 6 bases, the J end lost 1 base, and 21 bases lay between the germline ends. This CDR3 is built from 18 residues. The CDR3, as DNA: TGTGCCAGCAGCCACCGGACAGCCCTTCTGTTGAACACCGGGGAGCTGTTTTTT. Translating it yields CASSHRTALLLNTGELFF.

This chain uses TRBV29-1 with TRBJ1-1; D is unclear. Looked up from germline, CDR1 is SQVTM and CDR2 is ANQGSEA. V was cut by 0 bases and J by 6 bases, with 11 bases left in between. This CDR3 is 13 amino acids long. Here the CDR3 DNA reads TGCAGCGTTGAAGAGGGTACGGTGGCTGAAGCTTTCTTT. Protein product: CSVEEGTVAEAFF. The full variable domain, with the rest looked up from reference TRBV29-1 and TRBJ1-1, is SAVISQKPSRDICQRGTSLTIQCQVDSQVTMMFWYRQQPGQSLTLIATANQGSEATYESGFVIDKFPISRPNLTFSTLTVSNMSPEDSSIYLCSVEEGTVAEAFFGQGTRLTVV.

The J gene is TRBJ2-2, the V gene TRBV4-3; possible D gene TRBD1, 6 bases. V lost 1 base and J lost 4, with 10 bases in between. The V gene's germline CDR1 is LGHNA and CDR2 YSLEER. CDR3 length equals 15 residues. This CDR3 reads CASSQATGITGELFF. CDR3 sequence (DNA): TGCGCCAGCAGCCAAGCCACAGGGATCACCGGGGAGCTGTTTTTT.

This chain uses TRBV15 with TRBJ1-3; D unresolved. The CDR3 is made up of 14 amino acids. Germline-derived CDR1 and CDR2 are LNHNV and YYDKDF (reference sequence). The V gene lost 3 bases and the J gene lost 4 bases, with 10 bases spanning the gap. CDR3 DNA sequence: TGTGCCACCAGCAGGGGGAATTCCGGAAACACCATATATTTT. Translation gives CATSRGNSGNTIYF.

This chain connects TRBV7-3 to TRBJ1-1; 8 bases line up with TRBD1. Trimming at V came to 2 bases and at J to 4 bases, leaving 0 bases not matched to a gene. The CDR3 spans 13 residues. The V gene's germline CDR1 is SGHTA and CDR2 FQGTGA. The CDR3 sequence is CASSLGQGTEAFF. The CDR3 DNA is TGTGCCAGCAGCTTAGGACAGGGCACTGAAGCTTTCTTT.

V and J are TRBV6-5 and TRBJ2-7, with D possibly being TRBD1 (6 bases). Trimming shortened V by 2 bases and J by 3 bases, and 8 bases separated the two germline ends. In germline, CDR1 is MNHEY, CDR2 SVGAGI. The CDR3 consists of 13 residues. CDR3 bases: TGTGCCAGCAGTTACCAGGGGCACTACGAGCAGTACTTC. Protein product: CASSYQGHYEQYF.

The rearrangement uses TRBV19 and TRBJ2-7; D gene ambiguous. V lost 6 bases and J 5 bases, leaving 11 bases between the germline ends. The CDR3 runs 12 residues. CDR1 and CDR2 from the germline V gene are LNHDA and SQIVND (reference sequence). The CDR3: CASSPSSHEQYF. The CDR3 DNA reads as TGTGCCAGTAGCCCCTCATCTCACGAGCAGTACTTC.

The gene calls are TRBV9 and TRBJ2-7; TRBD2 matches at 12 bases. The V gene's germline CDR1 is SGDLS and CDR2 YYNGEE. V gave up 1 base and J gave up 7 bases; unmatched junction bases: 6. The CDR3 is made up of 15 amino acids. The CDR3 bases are TGTGCCAGCAGCGTAAGTCTAGCGGGAGGGAAAGAGCAGTACTTC. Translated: CASSVSLAGGKEQYF.

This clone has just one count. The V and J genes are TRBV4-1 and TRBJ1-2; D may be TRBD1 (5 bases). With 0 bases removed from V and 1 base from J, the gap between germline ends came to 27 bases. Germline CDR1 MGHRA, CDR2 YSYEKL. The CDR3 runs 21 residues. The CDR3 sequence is CASSQDPLRQGLPSGNYGYTF. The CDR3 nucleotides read TGCGCCAGCAGCCAAGATCCCTTACGCCAGGGTCTACCATCGGGTAACTATGGCTACACCTTC.

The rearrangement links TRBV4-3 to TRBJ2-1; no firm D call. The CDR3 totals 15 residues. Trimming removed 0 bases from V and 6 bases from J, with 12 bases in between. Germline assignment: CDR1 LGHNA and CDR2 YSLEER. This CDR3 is CASSQEGRPRNEQFF. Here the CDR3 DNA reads TGCGCCAGCAGCCAAGAAGGACGGCCTCGCAATGAGCAGTTCTTC.

The CDR3 nucleotides are TGTGCCAGCAGCCTACTGCCCGGGACAAAGATGACCTACGAGCAGTACTTC. Translation gives CASSLLPGTKMTYEQYF. The chain carries TRBV11-3 and TRBJ2-7; D possibly corresponds to TRBD1 (6 bases). Germline values: CDR1 SGHNT, CDR2 YENEEA. The CDR3 has 17 residues. Trimming shortened V by 5 bases and J by 2 bases, and 22 bases separated the two germline ends. The variable domain in full, with the rest retrieved from reference TRBV11-3 and TRBJ2-7, is EAGVVQSPRYKIIEKKQPVAFWCNPISGHNTLYWYLQNLGQGPELLIRYENEEAVDDSQLPKDRFSAERLKGVDSTLKIQPAELGDSAVYLCASSLLPGTKMTYEQYFGPGTRLTVT.

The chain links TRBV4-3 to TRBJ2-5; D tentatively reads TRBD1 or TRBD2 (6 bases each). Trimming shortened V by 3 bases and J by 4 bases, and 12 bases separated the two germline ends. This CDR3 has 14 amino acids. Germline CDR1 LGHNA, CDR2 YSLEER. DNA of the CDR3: TGCGCCAGCAGCCAGCTACAGGGAGGAGAGACCCAGTACTTC. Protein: CASSQLQGGETQYF.

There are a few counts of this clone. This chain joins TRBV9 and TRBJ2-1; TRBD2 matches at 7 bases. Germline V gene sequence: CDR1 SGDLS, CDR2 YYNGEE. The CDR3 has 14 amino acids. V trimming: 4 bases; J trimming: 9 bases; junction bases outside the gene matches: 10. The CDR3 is CASSPAGQGVEQFF. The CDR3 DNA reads TGTGCCAGCAGCCCAGCGGGGCAGGGAGTTGAGCAGTTCTTC.